The 7 T cell receptor beta chains below all came from one sample that was sequenced in a study of shared clonotypes between healthy human individuals. Here immunoSEQ multiplex PCR was the method, and the copy in TCRdb shows in-frame clones only, minus some. This sample has about 1 million clones, with about 70% found just once. Input material: memory CD4+ T cells sorted from blood. Subset noted: CD45RA-negative fraction. These receptors all stem from a man younger than 35 in good health.

The chain carries TRBV2 and TRBJ2-1; 10 bases match TRBD2. CDR3 length: 13 residues. J was trimmed by 7 bases and V by 6 bases; bases with no gene match: 3. From germline, CDR1 is SNHLY and CDR2 FYNNEI. The CDR3 loop reads CASRSSGGNEQFF. The DNA for the CDR3 is TGTGCCAGCAGGTCTAGCGGGGGAAATGAGCAGTTCTTC. The full variable domain, with the rest looked up from reference TRBV2 and TRBJ2-1, is EPEVTQTPSHQVTQMGQEVILRCVPISNHLYFYWYRQILGQKVEFLVSFYNNEISEKSEIFDDQFSVERPDGSNFTLKIRSTKLEDSAMYFCASRSSGGNEQFFGPGTRLTVL.

A few counts support this clone. This chain connects TRBV2 to TRBJ2-7, with 13 bases identical to TRBD2. The ends lost 6 bases at V and 5 bases at J; junction bases unmatched: 7. The CDR3 totals 15 residues. Germline V gives CDR1 SNHLY, CDR2 FYNNEI. The DNA for the CDR3 is TGTGCCAGCAGCGCGGGACTAGCGGGGTTGGACGAGCAGTACTTC. Residues: CASSAGLAGLDEQYF.

Here the CDR3 DNA reads TGCGCCAGCGATCTTCGGAGCCAGGGAGATACGCAGTATTTT. Its translation is CASDLRSQGDTQYF. The chain uses TRBV23-1 and TRBJ2-3; a possible D gene is TRBD1 (5 bases). TRBV23-1 is assigned to the ORF class and has an uncertain function. Trimming pared 8 bases from V and 5 bases from J, leaving 17 bases between. CDR3 size: 14 residues.

This clone was recorded once. V usage is TRBV6-5 and J usage is TRBJ1-6, with D perhaps matching TRBD1 (5 bases). Germline V lookup: CDR1 MNHEY, CDR2 SVGAGI. The ends were cut back, 5 bases at V and 7 bases at J, with 12 bases in the middle. The CDR3 length is 14 residues. The chain's CDR3 is CASSPGTENSPLHF. The CDR3 DNA follows: TGTGCCAGCAGTCCCGGGACCGAGAATTCACCCCTCCACTTT.

The chain couples TRBV10-1 to TRBJ2-7, with unresolved D. Germline CDR1 WNHNN, CDR2 SYGVQD (reference sequence). The V and J ends lost 2 bases and 3 bases respectively, with 14 bases between them. The CDR3 covers 15 residues. The CDR3 loop is CASSEGSDPLYEQYF. CDR3 bases: TGCGCCAGCAGTGAGGGGTCGGACCCTCTCTACGAGCAGTACTTC.

V usage is TRBV9 and J usage is TRBJ2-7; TRBD2 might be the D (5 bases). V was trimmed by 2 bases and J by 2 bases, leaving 14 bases between them. Germline CDR1 is SGDLS and CDR2 is YYNGEE. The CDR3 is made up of 15 amino acids. The CDR3 DNA reads as TGTGCCAGCAGCGTCGGGTCGGGATTAACCTACGAGCAGTACTTC. Encoded protein: CASSVGSGLTYEQYF.

V and J are TRBV29-1 and TRBJ2-2; TRBD2 matches 8 bases. Per the germline V gene, CDR1 is SQVTM and CDR2 is ANQGSEA. The trim removed 7 bases at V and 2 bases at J, leaving 9 bases unmatched. This CDR3 is 15 amino acids long. This CDR3 reads CSATSSGGNTGELFF. The CDR3 region has the DNA TGCAGCGCAACCTCCAGCGGGGGTAACACCGGGGAGCTGTTTTTT.